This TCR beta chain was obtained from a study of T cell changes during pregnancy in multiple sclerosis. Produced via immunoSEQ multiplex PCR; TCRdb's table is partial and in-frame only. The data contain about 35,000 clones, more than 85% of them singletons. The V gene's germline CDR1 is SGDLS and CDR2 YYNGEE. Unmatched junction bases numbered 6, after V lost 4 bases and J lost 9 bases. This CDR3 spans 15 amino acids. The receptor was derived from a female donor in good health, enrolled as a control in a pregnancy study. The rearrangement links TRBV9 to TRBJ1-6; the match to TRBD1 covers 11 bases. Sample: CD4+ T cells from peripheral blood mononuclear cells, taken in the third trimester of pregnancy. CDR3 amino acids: CASSRRTGGISPLHF. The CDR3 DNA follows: TGTGCCAGCAGCAGAAGGACAGGGGGCATTTCACCCCTCCACTTT.